Included here is one TCR beta chain sequence, with context. The antigen remains unidentified. Per germline, CDR1 SGHRS and CDR2 YFSETQ. The V segment lost 4 bases and the J segment 6 bases; nucleotides outside the gene matches: 8. CDR3 size: 14 residues. This record comes from a study of PD-1 blockade in classical Hodgkin lymphoma. Sequencing used immunoSEQ multiplex PCR; TCRdb keeps in-frame clones, though not all of them. The sample contains fewer than 90,000 clones, 89% of which appear only once. Points from the study as a whole: CD4+ TCR diversity rose significantly by C4D1, and CD8+ TCR diversity did not.

Every single patient, without exception, relapsed after autologous stem cell transplantation, and brentuximab vedotin exposure varied. Patients' outcomes at their best amounted to complete response, partial response or progressive disease. The sample was peripheral blood mononuclear cells (PBMCs), taken at baseline. The receptor was derived from a human donor with classical Hodgkin lymphoma. The genes are TRBV5-1 and TRBJ2-3; TRBD2 matches at 7 bases. The CDR3 here is CASSRGDALDTQYF. As DNA, the CDR3 is TGCGCCAGCAGCCGGGGGGACGCCCTGGATACGCAGTATTTT.